Listed below are T cell receptor beta chains from one sample, sequenced in a study of shared clonotypes between healthy human individuals. Profiling relied on immunoSEQ multiplex PCR, and the TCRdb table lists in-frame clones only, not all of them. The sample has about 2.3 million clones; around 90% are singletons. The specimen was naive CD4+ T cells from PBMCs. The receptors were sampled from a man between 18 and 29 years old in good health. Some clones in this sample may be carry-over from other donors' samples. Both conserved end residues are part of each CDR3. Each record gives: CDR3 protein, CDR3 DNA, D gene, J gene, clone size, V gene. D genes are given only for firm matches. Clone size is stated in some rows and not others, as once, few, many or a class when expanded.

CASTASGRGEQFF,TGTGCCAGTACGGCTAGCGGGAGGGGTGAGCAGTTCTTC,TRBD2,TRBJ2-1,.,TRBV19
CASSIVVAGDYEQYF,TGTGCCAGTAGTATTGTGGTAGCGGGAGACTACGAGCAGTACTTC,TRBD2,TRBJ2-7,.,TRBV19
CASSSDSGGRNYNEQFF,TGTGCCAGCAGTTCGGACTCAGGCGGGAGAAACTACAATGAGCAGTTCTTC,TRBD2,TRBJ2-1,.,TRBV27
CASSPTTGNTEAFF,TGCGCCAGCAGCCCTACGACAGGGAACACTGAAGCTTTCTTT,.,TRBJ1-1,.,TRBV5-1
CASSFRGWDEKLFF,TGTGCCAGCAGTTTTCGGGGGTGGGACGAAAAACTGTTTTTT,.,TRBJ1-4,.,TRBV28
CASSAPRIAGLSGANVLTF,TGTGCCAGCAGCGCTCCCAGAATAGCGGGCCTCTCTGGGGCCAACGTCCTGACTTTC,TRBD2,TRBJ2-6,.,TRBV9
CASTSGQGSQPQHF,TGTGCCAGCACCTCGGGACAGGGATCCCAGCCCCAGCATTTT,TRBD1,TRBJ1-5,.,TRBV28
CASSRGLAGGTYEQYF,TGTGCCAGCAGCCGGGGACTAGCGGGAGGAACCTACGAGCAGTACTTC,TRBD2,TRBJ2-7,once,TRBV5-6
CASSFLMGLEQFF,TGTGCCAGCAGCTTCCTGATGGGATTGGAGCAGTTCTTC,.,TRBJ2-1,.,TRBV7-3
CASSVGQPETQYF,TGTGCCAGTAGTGTCGGGCAGCCGGAGACCCAGTACTTC,.,TRBJ2-5,.,TRBV19
CATQRGSIGTEAFF,TGTGCCACCCAGCGGGGGAGCATCGGCACTGAAGCTTTCTTT,.,TRBJ1-1,.,TRBV6-5
CASSQAMGFNTEAFF,TGTGCCAGCAGCCAGGCGATGGGGTTTAACACTGAAGCTTTCTTT,.,TRBJ1-1,.,TRBV14
CASSQDRQTQYF,TGTGCCAGCAGCCAAGATCGACAGACCCAGTACTTC,.,TRBJ2-5,.,TRBV14
CASSLSSDRGQPQHF,TGCGCCAGCAGCTTGAGTTCGGACAGGGGGCAGCCCCAGCATTTT,TRBD1,TRBJ1-5,.,TRBV5-1
CASSSGLAEANEQFF,TGTGCCAGCAGTTCGGGACTAGCGGAAGCCAATGAGCAGTTCTTC,TRBD2,TRBJ2-1,.,TRBV27
CASGRSSYNEQFF,TGTGCCAGCGGACGGAGCTCCTACAATGAGCAGTTCTTC,.,TRBJ2-1,.,TRBV21-1
CASSPGTCQPQHF,TGTGCCAGCAGCCCGGGGACTTGCCAGCCCCAGCATTTT,.,TRBJ1-5,.,TRBV21-1
CAIGQESNQPQHF,TGTGCCATAGGACAGGAGAGCAATCAGCCCCAGCATTTT,TRBD1,TRBJ1-5,.,TRBV2
CAWSAAGETQYF,TGTGCCTGGAGTGCGGCGGGAGAGACCCAGTACTTC,.,TRBJ2-5,.,TRBV30
CASRETGVSEKQYF,TGTGCCAGCAGGGAGACAGGGGTAAGCGAAAAGCAGTACTTC,TRBD1,TRBJ2-7,.,TRBV5-4
CASSKNRSGGWRMNTEAFF,TGTGCCAGCAGCAAAAATCGGTCAGGGGGCTGGAGGATGAACACTGAAGCTTTCTTT,.,TRBJ1-1,.,TRBV21-1
CASSLGRVLYNEQFF,TGTGCCAGCAGCTTGGGCAGGGTTTTGTACAATGAGCAGTTCTTC,.,TRBJ2-1,few,TRBV11-2
CASSRKTLAGSTNEQYF,TGTGCCAGCTCACGCAAGACTCTAGCCGGGAGTACCAACGAGCAGTACTTC,.,TRBJ2-7,.,TRBV18
CASSSWTGYSTDTQYF,TGTGCCAGCAGTTCTTGGACAGGGTACAGCACAGATACGCAGTATTTT,TRBD1,TRBJ2-3,.,TRBV28
CASSDFNPSLYNEQFF,TGTGCCAGCAGTGATTTTAATCCCTCCCTTTACAATGAGCAGTTCTTC,.,TRBJ2-1,.,TRBV2
CASSPLAGGGVNIQYF,TGTGCCAGCAGTCCCCTAGCGGGAGGGGGGGTGAACATTCAGTACTTC,TRBD2,TRBJ2-4,.,TRBV28
CASSQVGQALNSPLHF,TGCGCCAGCAGCCAAGTGGGACAGGCATTAAATTCACCCCTCCACTTT,TRBD1,TRBJ1-6,.,TRBV11-1
CASSLYGGQGVTGELFF,TGTGCCAGCAGCTTGTATGGGGGACAGGGGGTGACCGGGGAGCTGTTTTTT,TRBD1,TRBJ2-2,.,TRBV5-4
CASSIGDRHNEQFF,TGTGCCAGTAGTATAGGGGACAGGCACAATGAGCAGTTCTTC,TRBD1,TRBJ2-1,.,TRBV19
CASRTSLSGTFAYEQYF,TGTGCCAGCAGAACCTCCCTTAGCGGGACCTTCGCCTACGAGCAGTACTTC,TRBD2,TRBJ2-7,.,TRBV2
CASSIAGTGYTF,TGTGCCAGTAGTATAGCGGGAACTGGCTACACCTTC,.,TRBJ1-2,once,TRBV19
CASSPQGNTEAFF,TGTGCCAGCTCGCCCCAGGGGAACACTGAAGCTTTCTTT,.,TRBJ1-1,.,TRBV18
CASRDYPGTEAFF,TGTGCCAGCAGAGATTATCCGGGCACTGAAGCTTTCTTT,.,TRBJ1-1,.,TRBV2
CASSLAQGAWHEQYF,TGTGCCAGCAGCTTAGCTCAGGGAGCGTGGCACGAGCAGTACTTC,.,TRBJ2-7,.,TRBV7-2
CASSVENEQFF,TGTGCCAGCAGCGTAGAGAATGAGCAGTTCTTC,.,TRBJ2-1,few,TRBV9
CASSRLGGTDTQYF,TGTGCCAGCAGCCGCCTCGGCGGCACAGATACGCAGTATTTT,.,TRBJ2-3,.,TRBV7-2
CASSVGEGGRRINEQFF,TGTGCCAGCAGCGTAGGAGAGGGCGGGAGACGAATCAATGAGCAGTTCTTC,TRBD2,TRBJ2-1,.,TRBV9